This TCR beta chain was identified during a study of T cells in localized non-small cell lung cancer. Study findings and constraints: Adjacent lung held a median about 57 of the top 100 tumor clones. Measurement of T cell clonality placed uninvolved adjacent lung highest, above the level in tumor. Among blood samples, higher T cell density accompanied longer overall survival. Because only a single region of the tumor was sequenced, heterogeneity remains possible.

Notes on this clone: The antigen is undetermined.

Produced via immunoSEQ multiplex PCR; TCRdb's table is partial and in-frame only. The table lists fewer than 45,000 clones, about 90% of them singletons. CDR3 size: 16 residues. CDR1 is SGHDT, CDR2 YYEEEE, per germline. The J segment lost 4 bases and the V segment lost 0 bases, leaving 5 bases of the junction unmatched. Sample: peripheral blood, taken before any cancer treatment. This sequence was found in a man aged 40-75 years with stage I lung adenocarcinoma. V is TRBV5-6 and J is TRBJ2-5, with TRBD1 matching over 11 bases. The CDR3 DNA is TGTGCCAGCAGCTTGGGGGGACAGGGGGATCGAGAGACCCAGTACTTC. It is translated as CASSLGGQGDRETQYF.